This T cell receptor beta chain was identified in a study of tumour-infiltrating T cells in Burkitt lymphoma. Study as a whole: Survival, overall and progression-free, tracked with productive clonality.

The germline CDR1 and CDR2 sequences are PRHDT and FYEKMQ (reference sequence). V was trimmed by 3 bases and J by 4 bases, leaving 9 bases between them. The CDR3 is 13 residues long. Using immunoSEQ multiplex PCR, the repertoire was profiled, and TCRdb retains in-frame clones only, with some absent. This table holds 5,000 or so clones, roughly 11% found once. Sequenced material: tumor tissue. The source of this sequence is a human donor with diffuse large B-cell lymphoma. The rearrangement links TRBV13 to TRBJ2-5, with D possibly being TRBD1 or TRBD2 (5 bases each). In DNA form, the CDR3 reads TGTGCCAGCAGCTTTGTGAGGGGAGAGACCCAGTACTTC. Translated: CASSFVRGETQYF.